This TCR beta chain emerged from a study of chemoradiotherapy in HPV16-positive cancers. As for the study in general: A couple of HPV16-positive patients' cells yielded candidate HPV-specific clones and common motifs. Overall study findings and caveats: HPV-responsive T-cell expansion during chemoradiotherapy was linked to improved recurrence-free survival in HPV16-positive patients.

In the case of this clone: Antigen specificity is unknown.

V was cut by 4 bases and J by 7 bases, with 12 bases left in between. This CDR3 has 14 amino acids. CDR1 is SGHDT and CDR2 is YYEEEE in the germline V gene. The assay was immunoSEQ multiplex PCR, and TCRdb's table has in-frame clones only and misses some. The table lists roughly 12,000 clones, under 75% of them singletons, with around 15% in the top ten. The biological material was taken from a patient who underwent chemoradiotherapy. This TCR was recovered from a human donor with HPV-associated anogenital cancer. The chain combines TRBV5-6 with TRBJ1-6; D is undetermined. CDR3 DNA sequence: TGTGCCAGCAGCCTTCCGGGAGACAATTCACCCCTCCACTTT. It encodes CASSLPGDNSPLHF.